Below, 13 T cell receptor beta chains from the same sample are listed, as sequenced in a study of blood T cell repertoires in COVID-19. TCRdb keeps only in-frame clones here, not all; method: immunoSEQ multiplex PCR. The sample carries under 300,000 clones, 70% to 90% recorded once. Sequenced input: peripheral blood. The receptors derive from a woman aged 40 to 50 who had recovered from COVID-19.

The chain couples TRBV18 to TRBJ1-1, with D possibly being TRBD1 (5 bases). The CDR3 covers 11 residues. The germline V gene has CDR1 KGHSH and CDR2 LQKENI. Trimming cost V 2 bases and J 8 bases, with 6 bases left between them. The CDR3 DNA sequence: TGTGCCAGCTCACCAGGGGCCGAAGCTTTCTTT. It specifies CASSPGAEAFF.

In this sample, this clone turned up once. The chain links TRBV6-6 to TRBJ2-5, with TRBD2 as a possible D gene (7 bases). CDR1 and CDR2 (germline): MNHNY, SVGAGI (reference sequence). The germline V and J ends were trimmed by 2 bases and 5 bases, with 18 bases remaining between them. The CDR3 extends over 16 amino acids. In nucleotides, the CDR3 is TGTGCCAGCAGTTACCCCTTTATGGGGGGGGGCGAGACCCAGTACTTC. Its protein is CASSYPFMGGGETQYF.

To note about this clone: Since a much larger clone is just one base distant, this may be a read error. The gene calls are TRBV7-9 and TRBJ2-7, with TRBD2 matching over 10 bases. With V trimmed by 1 base and J by 3 bases, 0 bases remained unmatched. There are 14 residues in the CDR3. Per germline, CDR1 SEHNR and CDR2 FQNEAQ (reference sequence). CDR3 residues: CASSLVAGGYEQYF. DNA of the CDR3: TGTGCCAGCAGCTTAGTAGCGGGGGGCTACGAGCAGTACTTC.

This chain joins TRBV6-5 and TRBJ2-7; TRBD2 matches at 11 bases. CDR3 length: 14 amino acids. V lost 8 bases and J lost 5; bases outside the gene matches: 8. The germline CDR1 and CDR2 sequences are MNHEY and SVGAGI. The CDR3 sequence is CASHIAGGPNEQYF. The CDR3 region has the DNA TGTGCCAGCCACATAGCGGGAGGGCCCAACGAGCAGTACTTC.

The chain has TRBV5-1 and TRBJ2-5; 12 nucleotides align to TRBD1. Germline V CDR1 and CDR2: SGHRS, YFSETQ. After removal of 0 bases from V and 5 bases from J, the junction contained 2 bases not matched to a gene. This CDR3 comprises 15 residues. The CDR3 here is CASSLGDRGLETQYF. In DNA form, the CDR3 reads TGCGCCAGCAGCTTGGGGGACAGGGGGCTGGAGACCCAGTACTTC.

The chain uses TRBV9 and TRBJ1-2; 8 positions match TRBD1. CDR1 is SGDLS and CDR2 is YYNGEE in the germline V gene. V lost 2 bases to trimming and J lost 6 bases; unmatched junction nucleotides: 3. CDR3 length: 13 residues. CDR3 region: CASSVTGGDGYTF. CDR3 in DNA: TGTGCCAGCAGCGTTACAGGGGGGGATGGCTACACCTTC. The full variable domain, in which reference TRBV9 and TRBJ1-2 provide the parts outside the CDR3, is DSGVTQTPKHLITATGQRVTLRCSPRSGDLSVYWYQQSLDQGLQFLIQYYNGEERAKGNILERFSAQQFPDLHSELNLSSLELGDSALYFCASSVTGGDGYTFGSGTRLTVV.

This rearrangement joins TRBV30 to TRBJ1-2, with D tentatively TRBD1 (6 bases). CDR1 and CDR2 (germline): GTSNPN, SVGIG (reference sequence). Trimming left V 4 bases short and J 3 bases short, with 18 bases between. The CDR3 length is 15 residues. CDR3 sequence: CAWISRGRPYYGYTF. CDR3 in DNA: TGTGCCTGGATTTCCAGGGGCCGGCCCTACTATGGCTACACCTTC.

The chain links TRBV5-1 to TRBJ1-6, with 10 bases fitting TRBD1. The CDR3 runs 18 residues. Germline V gene lookup returns CDR1 SGHRS and CDR2 YFSETQ. The trim removed 0 bases at V and 10 bases at J, leaving 13 bases unmatched. In DNA form, the CDR3 reads TGCGCCAGCAGCTTGGGTTCGGGACAGGGGTTAGTTCGGTCACCCCTCCACTTT. It specifies CASSLGSGQGLVRSPLHF.

V usage is TRBV25-1 and J usage is TRBJ2-7; 7 bases fit TRBD1. The germline V gene encodes CDR1 MGHDK and CDR2 SYGVNS. The CDR3 totals 16 residues. With 4 bases clipped from V and 2 bases from J, the junction kept 11 bases outside the gene matches. The CDR3 spells CASSGIKGARPYEQYF. The CDR3 coding sequence is TGTGCCAGCAGTGGAATAAAGGGGGCGCGACCCTACGAGCAGTACTTC.

The chain couples TRBV7-2 to TRBJ2-7, with unresolved D. Germline V gene sequence: CDR1 SGHTA, CDR2 FQGNSA. The CDR3 loop spans 14 amino acids. The ends were cut back, 3 bases at V and 2 bases at J, with 11 bases in the middle. The CDR3 reads CASSFERRAYEQYF. CDR3 DNA: TGTGCCAGCAGCTTTGAGAGGAGAGCCTACGAGCAGTACTTC.

The chain has TRBV24-1 and TRBJ2-2, with TRBD1 matching 8 bases. With 4 bases clipped from V and 3 bases from J, the junction kept 9 bases outside the gene matches. This CDR3 spans 17 amino acids. Germline values: CDR1 KGHDR, CDR2 SFDVKD. The CDR3 spells CATSEGTGYTDTGELFF. CDR3 bases: TGTGCCACCAGTGAAGGGACAGGCTATACGGACACCGGGGAGCTGTTTTTT.

This chain links TRBV4-3 with TRBJ2-5; 9 bases map to TRBD1. V shed 4 bases and J 4 bases; nucleotides not matched to a gene: 10. Germline CDR1 LGHNA, CDR2 YSLEER. The CDR3 runs to 16 residues. The CDR3 is CASSPVPGQGGETQYF. CDR3 DNA: TGCGCCAGCAGCCCAGTTCCGGGACAGGGCGGAGAGACCCAGTACTTC.

V and J are TRBV4-3 and TRBJ2-3, with D perhaps TRBD2 (6 bases). CDR1 LGHNA and CDR2 YSLEER come from the germline V gene. Deletions cut 3 bases from V and 2 bases from J, with 9 bases between. This CDR3 has 14 residues. The CDR3 coding sequence is TGCGCCAGCAGCCAGGGGACTTTCACAGATACGCAGTATTTT. It specifies CASSQGTFTDTQYF.